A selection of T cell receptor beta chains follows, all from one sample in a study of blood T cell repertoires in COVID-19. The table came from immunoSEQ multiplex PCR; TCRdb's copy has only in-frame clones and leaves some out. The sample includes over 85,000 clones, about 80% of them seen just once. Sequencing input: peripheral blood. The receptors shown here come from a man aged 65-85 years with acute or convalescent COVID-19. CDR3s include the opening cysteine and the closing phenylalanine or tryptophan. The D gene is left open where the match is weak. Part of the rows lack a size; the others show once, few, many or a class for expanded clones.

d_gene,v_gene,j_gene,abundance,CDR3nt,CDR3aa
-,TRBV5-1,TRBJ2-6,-,TGCGCCAGCAGCTTGTCGAGGTCAGGGGCCAACGTCCTGACTTTC,CASSLSRSGANVLTF
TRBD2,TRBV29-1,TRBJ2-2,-,TGCAGCGCAAGACTAGCGGGAGGGCCTTCGTCTGGGGAGCTGTTTTTT,CSARLAGGPSSGELFF
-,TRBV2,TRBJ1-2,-,TGTGCCAGCAGGGTGACAGGAGTTGGTGGCTACACCTTC,CASRVTGVGGYTF
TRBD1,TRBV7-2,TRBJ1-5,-,TGTGCCAGCAGCTTAGAGGACTGGACAGGGGGGAATCAGCCCCAGCATTTT,CASSLEDWTGGNQPQHF
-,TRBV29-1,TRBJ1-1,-,TGCAGCGCCCGAAGGGACTCCGCATTCGCTGAAGCTTTCTTT,CSARRDSAFAEAFF
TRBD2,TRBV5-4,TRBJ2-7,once,TGTGCCAGCAGCCCGACTAGCGGGAGAGTGAGAGAGCAGTACTTC,CASSPTSGRVREQYF
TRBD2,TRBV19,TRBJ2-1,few,TGTGCCAGTAGTGTGTTAGCGGGGGAGAGCTCCTACAATGAGCAGTTCTTC,CASSVLAGESSYNEQFF
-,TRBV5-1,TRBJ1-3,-,TGCGCCAGCAGCTTAGGGACGGACTACTCTGGAAACACCATATATTTT,CASSLGTDYSGNTIYF
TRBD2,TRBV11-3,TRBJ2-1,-,TGTGCCAGCAGCTTAGATAGCGGGAGGGAGCAGTTCTTC,CASSLDSGREQFF
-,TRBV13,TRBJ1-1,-,TGTGCCAGCAGCTTGCGTAAAGTTAGGATGGGGAGGAATGTGAACACTGAAGCTTTCTTT,CASSLRKVRMGRNVNTEAFF
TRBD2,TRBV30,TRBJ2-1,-,TGTGCCTGGAGTGTACGCTGGACTAGCGCCTACAATGAGCAGTTCTTC,CAWSVRWTSAYNEQFF
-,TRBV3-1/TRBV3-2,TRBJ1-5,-,TGTGCCAGCAGCCAAGGGGCGCCGGTAGCGGGTCAGCCCCAGCATTTT,CASSQGAPVAGQPQHF
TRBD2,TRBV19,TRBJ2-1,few,TGTGCCAGTAGTATAGGACTAGCGGGTTTAGATGAGCAGTTCTTC,CASSIGLAGLDEQFF
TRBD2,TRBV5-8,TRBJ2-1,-,TGTGCCAGCAGCTTGCCCACTAGCGTTTATGGCAATGAGCAGTTCTTC,CASSLPTSVYGNEQFF
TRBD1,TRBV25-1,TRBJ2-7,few,TGTGCCAGCAGTGAATATGGGACAGGGCTCTCCTACGAGCAGTACTTC,CASSEYGTGLSYEQYF
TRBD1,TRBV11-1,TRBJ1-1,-,TGTGCCAGCAGCCCGGGACAGGGGGCCCCTGAAGCTTTCTTT,CASSPGQGAPEAFF
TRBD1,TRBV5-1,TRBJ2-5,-,TGCGCCAGCAGCCCACAGGGGGCAGGCGAGACCCAGTACTTC,CASSPQGAGETQYF
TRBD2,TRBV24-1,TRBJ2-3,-,TGTGCCACCAGTGACTATAGCGGGGTTCTTGCGCAGTATTTT,CATSDYSGVLAQYF
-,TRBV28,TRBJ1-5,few,TGTGCCAGCAGGGCCCAACAGACAAATCAGCCCCAGCATTTT,CASRAQQTNQPQHF
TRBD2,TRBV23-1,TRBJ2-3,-,TGCGCCAGCAGTCAAATTCGGAAACCTAGGGGAGGTAGCGGGAGGGTCACAGATACGCAGTATTTT,CASSQIRKPRGGSGRVTDTQYF
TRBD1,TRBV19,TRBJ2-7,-,TGTGCCAGTAGCCGGGACAGGGATATCTACGAGCAGTACTTC,CASSRDRDIYEQYF
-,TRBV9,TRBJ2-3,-,TGTGCCAGCAGCGTAGATGGGGGGTCGGATACGCAGTATTTT,CASSVDGGSDTQYF
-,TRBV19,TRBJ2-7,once,TGTGCCAGTAGTATAACAGGTGAGGAGTCCGAGCAGTACTTC,CASSITGEESEQYF
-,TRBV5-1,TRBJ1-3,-,TGCGCCAGCAGCGGCGGACAGACTTACTCTGGAAACACCATATATTTT,CASSGGQTYSGNTIYF
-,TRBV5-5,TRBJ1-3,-,TGTGCCAGCAGCACGGGGGGGGCGGCTGGAAACACCATATATTTT,CASSTGGAAGNTIYF
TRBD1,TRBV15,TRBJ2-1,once,TGTGCCACCAGTAGAGGACCGGGACAGGGGGACAATGAGCAGTTCTTC,CATSRGPGQGDNEQFF
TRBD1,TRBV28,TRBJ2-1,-,TGTGCCAGCAAGTATCCAGGGGGCTCCTACAATGAGCAGTTCTTC,CASKYPGGSYNEQFF
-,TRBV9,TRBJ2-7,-,TGTGCCAGCAGCCTCCCACAGGGCGGCGGATCCGCGGGTGAGCAGTACTTC,CASSLPQGGGSAGEQYF
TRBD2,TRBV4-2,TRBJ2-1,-,TGTGCCAGCAGCCAAATTAGCGGGGGGAATGAGCAGTTCTTC,CASSQISGGNEQFF